This T cell receptor beta chain appears in the sequencing data of a study of T cell repertoires in cytomegalovirus infection. Looking at the study overall: Signatures in public TCR beta sequences pointed to both CMV infection and matching HLA type.

TCRdb ran MiXCR on the reads and lists one entry per CDR3 protein. The sample includes around 530,000 distinct CDR3 sequences, approximately 15% of them seen just once. General study findings and limits: HLA-C-restricted TCR beta clonotypes specific for CMV led the ex vivo response. Carriers of CMV plus the relevant HLA were identified by cumulative public TCR beta family frequency.

There are many counts of this clonotype. Its antigen is still unknown. The TCR originated in a human donor in good health (CMV status not recorded). Some clones in this sample may be carry-over from other donors' samples. Sequences were obtained from CD8+ T cells from PBMCs.

The CDR3 DNA reads as TGTGCCAGCAGCTTAGTGAGGCGCAATGAGCAGTTCTTC. Its protein is CASSLVRRNEQFF. The chain is built from TRBV7-9 and TRBJ2-1; D gene unclear. The CDR3 has 13 amino acids. Germline lookup yields CDR1 SEHNR and CDR2 FQNEAQ (reference sequence). Trimming left V 1 base short and J 6 bases short, with 7 bases between.